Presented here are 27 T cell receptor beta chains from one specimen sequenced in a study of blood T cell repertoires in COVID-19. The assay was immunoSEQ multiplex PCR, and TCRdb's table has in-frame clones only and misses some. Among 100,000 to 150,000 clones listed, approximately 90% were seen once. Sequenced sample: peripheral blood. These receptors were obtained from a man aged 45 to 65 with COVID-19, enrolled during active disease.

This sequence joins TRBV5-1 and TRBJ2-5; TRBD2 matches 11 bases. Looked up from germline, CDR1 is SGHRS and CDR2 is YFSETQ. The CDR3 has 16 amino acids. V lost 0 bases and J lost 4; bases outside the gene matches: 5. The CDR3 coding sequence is TGCGCCAGCAGCTTGGTAGCTAGCGGGAGGCGAGAGACCCAGTACTTC. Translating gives CASSLVASGRRETQYF.

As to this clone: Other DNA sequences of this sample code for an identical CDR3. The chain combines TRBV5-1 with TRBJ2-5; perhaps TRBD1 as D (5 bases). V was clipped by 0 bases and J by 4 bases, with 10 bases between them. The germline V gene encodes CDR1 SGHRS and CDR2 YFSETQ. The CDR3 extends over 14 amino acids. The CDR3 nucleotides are TGCGCCAGCAGCTTGGTCCAGGGTGGAGAGACCCAGTACTTC. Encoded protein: CASSLVQGGETQYF.

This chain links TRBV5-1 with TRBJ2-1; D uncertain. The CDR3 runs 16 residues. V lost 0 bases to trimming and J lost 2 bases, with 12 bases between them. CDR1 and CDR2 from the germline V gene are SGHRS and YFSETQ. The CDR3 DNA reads TGCGCCAGCAGCTTGGCCCCTAGTCTAACCTACAATGAGCAGTTCTTC. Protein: CASSLAPSLTYNEQFF.

The CDR3, as DNA: TGCGCCAGCAGCGTGGGACTAGCGGGAGGTATAAATGAGCAGTTCTTC. Residues: CASSVGLAGGINEQFF. The chain carries TRBV5-1 and TRBJ2-1, with 15 bases matching TRBD2. With V trimmed by 4 bases and J by 7 bases, 6 bases remained unmatched. Germline CDR1 reads SGHRS; CDR2 reads YFSETQ. The CDR3 has 16 residues.

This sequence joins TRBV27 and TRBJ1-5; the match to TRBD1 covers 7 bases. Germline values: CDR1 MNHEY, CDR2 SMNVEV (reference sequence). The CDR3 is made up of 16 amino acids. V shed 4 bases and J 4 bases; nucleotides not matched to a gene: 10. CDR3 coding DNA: TGTGCCAGCAGTTGGGACGACAGGGACCCTAATCAGCCCCAGCATTTT. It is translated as CASSWDDRDPNQPQHF.

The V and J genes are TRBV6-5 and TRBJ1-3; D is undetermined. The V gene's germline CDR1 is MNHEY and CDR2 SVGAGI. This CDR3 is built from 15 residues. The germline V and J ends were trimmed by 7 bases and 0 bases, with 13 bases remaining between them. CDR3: CASTLDRDSGNTIYF. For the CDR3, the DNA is TGTGCCAGCACCCTGGACCGGGACTCTGGAAACACCATATATTTT.

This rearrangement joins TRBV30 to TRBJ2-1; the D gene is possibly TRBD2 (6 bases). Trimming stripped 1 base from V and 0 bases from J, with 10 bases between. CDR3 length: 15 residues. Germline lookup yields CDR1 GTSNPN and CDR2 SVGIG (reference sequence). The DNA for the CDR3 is TGTGCCTGGAGTGGGGGACTGAGCTCCTACAATGAGCAGTTCTTC. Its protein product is CAWSGGLSSYNEQFF. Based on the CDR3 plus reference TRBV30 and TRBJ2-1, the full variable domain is SQTIHQWPATLVQPVGSPLSLECTVEGTSNPNLYWYRQAAGRGLQLLFYSVGIGQISSEVPQNLSASRPQDRQFILSSKKLLLSDSGFYLCAWSGGLSSYNEQFFGPGTRLTVL.

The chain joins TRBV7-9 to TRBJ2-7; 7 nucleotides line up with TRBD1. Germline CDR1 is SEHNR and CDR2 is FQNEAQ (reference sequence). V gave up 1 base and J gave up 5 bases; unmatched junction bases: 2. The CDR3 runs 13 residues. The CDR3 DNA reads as TGTGCCAGCAGCTTAGAGGGGGCGAACGAGCAGTACGTC. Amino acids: CASSLEGANEQYV.

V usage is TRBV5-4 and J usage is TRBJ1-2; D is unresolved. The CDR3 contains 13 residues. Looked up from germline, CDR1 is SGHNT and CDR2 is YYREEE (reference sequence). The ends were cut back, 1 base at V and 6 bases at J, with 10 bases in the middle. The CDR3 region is CASSLNSLHGYTF. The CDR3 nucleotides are TGTGCCAGCAGCTTGAATAGTTTGCATGGCTACACCTTC.

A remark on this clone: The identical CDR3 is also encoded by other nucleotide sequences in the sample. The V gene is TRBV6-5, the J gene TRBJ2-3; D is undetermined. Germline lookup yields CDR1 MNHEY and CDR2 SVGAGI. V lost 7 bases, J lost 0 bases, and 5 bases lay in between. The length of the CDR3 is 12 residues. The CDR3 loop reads CASTSSTDTQYF. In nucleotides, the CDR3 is TGTGCCAGCACTAGTAGCACAGATACGCAGTATTTT.

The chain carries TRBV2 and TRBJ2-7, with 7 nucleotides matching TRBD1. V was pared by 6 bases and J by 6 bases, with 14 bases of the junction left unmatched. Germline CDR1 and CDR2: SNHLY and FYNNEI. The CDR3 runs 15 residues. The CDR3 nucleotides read TGTGCCAGCAGGACAGGGACAGCCGAACGGGGCGAGCAGTACGTC. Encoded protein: CASRTGTAERGEQYV.

The CDR3 region has the DNA TGTGCCAGCAGTTTAGGGACAGGATATCTTGGGGAGACCCAGTACTTC. Its protein product is CASSLGTGYLGETQYF. J is TRBJ2-5 and V is TRBV27, with TRBD1 matching over 8 bases. In germline, CDR1 is MNHEY, CDR2 SMNVEV (reference sequence). Trimming cost V 2 bases and J 5 bases; bases outside gene matches: 10. The CDR3 has 16 amino acids.

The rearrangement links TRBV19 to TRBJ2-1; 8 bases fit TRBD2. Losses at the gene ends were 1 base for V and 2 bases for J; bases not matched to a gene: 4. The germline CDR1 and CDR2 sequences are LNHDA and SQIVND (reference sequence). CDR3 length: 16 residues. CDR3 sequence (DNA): TGTGCCAGTAGTATAGTAGGTAGCGGGGCCTACAATGAGCAGTTCTTC. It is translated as CASSIVGSGAYNEQFF.

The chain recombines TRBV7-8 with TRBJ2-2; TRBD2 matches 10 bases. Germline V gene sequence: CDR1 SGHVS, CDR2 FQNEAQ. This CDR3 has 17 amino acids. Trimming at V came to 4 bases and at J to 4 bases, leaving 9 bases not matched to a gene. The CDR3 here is CASSSKLAGVFTGELFF. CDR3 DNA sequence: TGTGCCAGCAGCTCAAAGCTAGCGGGAGTATTCACCGGGGAGCTGTTTTTT.

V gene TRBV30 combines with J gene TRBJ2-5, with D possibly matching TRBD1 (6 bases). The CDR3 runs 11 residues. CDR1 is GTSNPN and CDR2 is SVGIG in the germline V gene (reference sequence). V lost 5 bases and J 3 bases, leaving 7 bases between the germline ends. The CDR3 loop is CAWGQKETQYF. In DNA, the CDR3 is TGTGCCTGGGGACAGAAAGAGACCCAGTACTTC.

The CDR3 DNA follows: TGTGCCAGCAGCTTGACTAGCGGGTCTACAGATACGCAGTATTTT. This translates into CASSLTSGSTDTQYF. This chain uses TRBV5-6 with TRBJ2-3, with 9 nucleotides matching TRBD2. The CDR3 extends over 15 amino acids. The germline CDR1 and CDR2 sequences are SGHDT and YYEEEE. V shed 1 base, J shed 3 bases, and the junction held 3 bases outside the gene matches.

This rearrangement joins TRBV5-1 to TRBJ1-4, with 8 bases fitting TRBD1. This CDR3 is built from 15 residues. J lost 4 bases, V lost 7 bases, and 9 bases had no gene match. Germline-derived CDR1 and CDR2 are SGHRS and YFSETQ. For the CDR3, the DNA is TGCGCCAGCCGACCTGGACAGGGCGATAATGAAAAACTGTTTTTT. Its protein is CASRPGQGDNEKLFF.

CDR3 in DNA: TGTGCCAGCAGCTTAGGACAGGGTGGGGATGGAAAACTGTTTTTT. This gives the protein CASSLGQGGDGKLFF. The chain links TRBV7-6 to TRBJ1-4; TRBD1 aligns across 7 bases. The V gene's germline CDR1 is SGHVS and CDR2 FNYEAQ. CDR3 length: 15 amino acids. With V trimmed by 1 base and J by 10 bases, 9 bases remained unmatched.

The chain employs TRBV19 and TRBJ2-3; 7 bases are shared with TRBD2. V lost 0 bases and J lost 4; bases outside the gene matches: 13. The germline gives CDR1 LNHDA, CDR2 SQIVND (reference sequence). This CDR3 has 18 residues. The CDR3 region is CASSIDGPSAGAADTQYF. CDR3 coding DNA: TGTGCCAGTAGTATAGATGGTCCCTCGGCGGGAGCCGCAGATACGCAGTATTTT.

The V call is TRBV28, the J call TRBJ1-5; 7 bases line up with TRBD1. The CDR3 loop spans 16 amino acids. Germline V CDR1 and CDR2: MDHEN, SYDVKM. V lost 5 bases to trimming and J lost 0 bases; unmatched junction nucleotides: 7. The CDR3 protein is CASSRQGWDSNQPQHF. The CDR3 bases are TGTGCCAGCAGTCGACAGGGCTGGGATAGCAATCAGCCCCAGCATTTT.

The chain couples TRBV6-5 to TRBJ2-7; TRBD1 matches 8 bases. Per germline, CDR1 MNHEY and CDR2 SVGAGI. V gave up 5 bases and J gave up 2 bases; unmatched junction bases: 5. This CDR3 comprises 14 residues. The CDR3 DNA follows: TGTGCCAGCAGTCCGCCGGGACAGGCCTACGAGCAGTACTTC. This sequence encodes CASSPPGQAYEQYF.

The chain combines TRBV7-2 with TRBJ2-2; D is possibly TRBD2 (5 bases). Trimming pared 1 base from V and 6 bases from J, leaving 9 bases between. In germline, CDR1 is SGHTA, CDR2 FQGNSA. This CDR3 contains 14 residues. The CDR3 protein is CASSLDGGSGELFF. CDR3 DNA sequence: TGTGCCAGCAGCTTAGACGGAGGCTCCGGGGAGCTGTTTTTT.

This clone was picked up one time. Written as DNA, the CDR3 is TGTGCCTGGAGTCGGGATAGCTCTGGAAACACCATATATTTT. It specifies CAWSRDSSGNTIYF. The V gene is TRBV30, the J gene TRBJ1-3, with D unclear. With 2 bases removed from V and 0 bases from J, the gap between germline ends came to 8 bases. CDR3 length: 14 amino acids. Germline CDR1 reads GTSNPN; CDR2 reads SVGIG (reference sequence). The full variable domain, completed using reference TRBV30 and TRBJ1-3, is SQTIHQWPATLVQPVGSPLSLECTVEGTSNPNLYWYRQAAGRGLQLLFYSVGIGQISSEVPQNLSASRPQDRQFILSSKKLLLSDSGFYLCAWSRDSSGNTIYFGEGSWLTVV.

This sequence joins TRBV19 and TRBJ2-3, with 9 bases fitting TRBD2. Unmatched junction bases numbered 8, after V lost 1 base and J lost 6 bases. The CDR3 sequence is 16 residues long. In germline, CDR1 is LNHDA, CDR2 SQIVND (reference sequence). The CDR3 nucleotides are TGTGCCAGTAGTATAGGGGGAGCGGGAGGAGTGGATACGCAGTATTTT. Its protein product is CASSIGGAGGVDTQYF.

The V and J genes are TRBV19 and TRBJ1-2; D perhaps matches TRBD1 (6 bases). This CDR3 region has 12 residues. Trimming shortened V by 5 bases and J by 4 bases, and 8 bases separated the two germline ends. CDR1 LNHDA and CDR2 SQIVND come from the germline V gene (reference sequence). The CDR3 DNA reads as TGTGCCAGTAGTCAGGGGATCTATGGCTACACCTTC. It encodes CASSQGIYGYTF.

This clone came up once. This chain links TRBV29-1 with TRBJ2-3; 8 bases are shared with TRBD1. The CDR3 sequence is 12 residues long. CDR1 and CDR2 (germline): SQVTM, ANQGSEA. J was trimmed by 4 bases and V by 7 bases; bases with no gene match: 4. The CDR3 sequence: CSAGQGADTQYF. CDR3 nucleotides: TGCAGCGCCGGACAGGGTGCAGATACGCAGTATTTT.

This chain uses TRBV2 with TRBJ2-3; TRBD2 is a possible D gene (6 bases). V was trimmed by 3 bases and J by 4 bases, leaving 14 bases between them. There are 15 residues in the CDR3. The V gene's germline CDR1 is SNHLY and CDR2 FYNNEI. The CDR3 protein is CASSDPGREADTQYF. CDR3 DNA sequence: TGTGCCAGCAGTGACCCTGGCAGGGAGGCAGATACGCAGTATTTT.